The sequence of this T cell receptor beta chain was determined in a study of Graves' ophthalmopathy and Graves' hyperthyroidism. Study-wide background: Specimen type is peripheral blood, obtained at initial diagnosis before any treatment.

Using RNA transcripts, the TCR beta CDR3 regions were amplified. HTBI primers served in a first-round RT-PCR, which a second-round multiplex PCR followed. TCRdb processed the multiplex PCR reads anew with MiXCR; each CDR3 protein has one entry. The sample consists of approximately 380,000 distinct CDR3 sequences, roughly 21% of them appearing once. Exclusion criteria comprised other autoimmune diseases, uncontrolled infections, pregnancy or lactation in patients. An approximately 9.4 ml volume of fresh peripheral blood provided the PBMCs. The CDR3 is made up of 15 amino acids. Germline CDR1 and CDR2: SNHLY and FYNNEI. The V gene lost 2 bases and the J gene lost 1 base, with 12 bases spanning the gap.

The sequenced sample was peripheral blood. The chain carries TRBV2 and TRBJ2-7; maybe TRBD2 (6 bases). This TCR came from a woman aged 18-30 years with stable Graves' hyperthyroidism. The CDR3 protein is CASSELGGTSYEQYF. CDR3 coding DNA: TGTGCCAGCAGTGAACTGGGCGGGACGTCCTACGAGCAGTACTTC.